The sample holds one count of the clone carrying this T cell receptor beta chain. These data originate in a study of blood T cell repertoires in COVID-19. In the study overall: T cells, B-cell-depleted T cells, or PBMCs provided the cDNA or gDNA that served as material.

Libraries were prepared by immunoSEQ multiplex PCR; TCRdb keeps only in-frame clonotypes and omits some of them. Here the sample spans around 220,000 clones, more than 70% being singletons. The junction had 3 bases not matched to a gene; V was cut back by 6 bases and J by 5 bases. Germline CDR1 is SNHLY and CDR2 is FYNNEI. This CDR3 comprises 13 residues. Sample: peripheral blood. V usage is TRBV2 and J usage is TRBJ1-5; 8 bases fit TRBD1. This clonotype was sampled from a woman aged 35 to 49 who had recovered from COVID-19. DNA of the CDR3: TGTGCCAGCAGACCGACAGGGGATCAGCCCCAGCATTTT. It codes for CASRPTGDQPQHF.